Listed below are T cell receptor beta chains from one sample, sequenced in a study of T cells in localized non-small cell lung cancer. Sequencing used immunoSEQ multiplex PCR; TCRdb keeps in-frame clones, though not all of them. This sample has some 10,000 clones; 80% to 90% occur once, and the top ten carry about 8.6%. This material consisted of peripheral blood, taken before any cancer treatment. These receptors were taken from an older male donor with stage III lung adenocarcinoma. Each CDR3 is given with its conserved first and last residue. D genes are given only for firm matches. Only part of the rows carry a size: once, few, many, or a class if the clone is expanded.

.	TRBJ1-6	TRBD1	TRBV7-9	CASSSSTGGLYNSPLHF	TGTGCCAGCAGCTCTTCGACAGGGGGGTTATATAATTCACCCCTCCACTTT
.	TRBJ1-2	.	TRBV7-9	CASSVTDGSDNYGYTF	TGTGCCAGCAGCGTAACGGACGGCTCCGACAACTATGGCTACACCTTC
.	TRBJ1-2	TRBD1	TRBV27	CASSFQRTGGNYGYTF	TGTGCCAGCAGTTTCCAAAGGACAGGGGGTAACTATGGCTACACCTTC
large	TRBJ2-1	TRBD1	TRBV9	CASSVRQGNYNEQFF	TGTGCCAGCAGCGTTAGACAGGGGAACTACAATGAGCAGTTCTTC
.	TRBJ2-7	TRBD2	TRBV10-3	CATRAGGGSYEQYF	TGTGCCACCCGGGCCGGGGGGGGGTCCTACGAGCAGTACTTC
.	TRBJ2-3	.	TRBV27	CATSWGAGDTQYF	TGTGCCACCTCCTGGGGGGCGGGAGATACGCAGTATTTT
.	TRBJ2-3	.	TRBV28	CASSFLSGTDTQYF	TGTGCCAGCAGTTTTCTGTCGGGCACAGATACGCAGTATTTT
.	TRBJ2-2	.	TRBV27	CASSLLGNTGELFF	TGTGCCAGCAGTTTACTGGGAAACACCGGGGAGCTGTTTTTT
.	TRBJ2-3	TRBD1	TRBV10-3	CAISESRDSMSSTDTQYF	TGTGCCATCAGTGAGTCTCGGGACAGCATGTCTAGCACAGATACGCAGTATTTT
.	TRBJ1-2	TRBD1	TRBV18	CASSPLDRVPYGYTF	TGTGCCAGCTCACCCCTGGACAGGGTTCCCTATGGCTACACCTTC
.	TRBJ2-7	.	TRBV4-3	CASSQNMAGAYEQYF	TGCGCCAGCAGCCAGAATATGGCAGGGGCCTACGAGCAGTACTTC
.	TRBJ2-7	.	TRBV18	CASSPQGGAGSIYEQYF	TGTGCCAGCTCACCACAAGGAGGGGCCGGTTCTATCTACGAGCAGTACTTC
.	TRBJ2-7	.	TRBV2	CASSSGSLSYEQYF	TGTGCCAGCAGTTCAGGGTCGCTCTCCTACGAGCAGTACTTC
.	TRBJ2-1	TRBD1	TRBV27	CASSFTGAHNEQFF	TGTGCCAGCAGTTTCACAGGGGCCCACAATGAGCAGTTCTTC
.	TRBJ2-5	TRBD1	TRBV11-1	CASSVTGGRETQYF	TGTGCCAGCAGCGTGACAGGGGGCCGAGAGACCCAGTACTTC
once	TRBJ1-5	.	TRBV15	CATSRSNSFWVGNQPQHF	TGTGCCACCAGCAGATCGAATTCGTTCTGGGTAGGCAATCAGCCCCAGCATTTT
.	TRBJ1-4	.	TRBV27	CASSLSSGQLYNEKLFF	TGTGCCAGCAGTTTATCGTCCGGACAGCTGTATAATGAAAAACTGTTTTTT
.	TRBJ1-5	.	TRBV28	CASSHDRRSNQPQHF	TGTGCCAGCAGTCATGACAGGAGGAGCAATCAGCCCCAGCATTTT
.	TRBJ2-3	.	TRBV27	CASSGHGLGDTQYF	TGTGCCAGCAGTGGGCACGGACTGGGGGATACGCAGTATTTT